This entry features one T cell receptor beta chain sequence. No antigen is known for it. The study co-extracted DNA and RNA from about 21-30 mg of unsorted bulk tissue. Donors underwent surgery for histopathologically diagnosed primary liver carcinoma. The data were obtained in a study of tumor-infiltrating lymphocytes in primary liver carcinoma. Background on the study: Aged between 30 and 69 years, the patients were men and women. Productive TCRbeta read counts per sample ran from roughly 3.8 to 7.5 million and were similar across tissue types. Study outcomes and limitations: Tumor region pairs showed greater overlap than either tumor-adjacent or tumor-blood pairs did.

With a constant-region primer, TCR beta cDNA was made from around 530 ng of total RNA. Researchers made the TCR beta libraries by running three nested multiplex PCR rounds with slightly modified ARM-PCR. Both of the initial two PCR rounds ran for around 9 cycles and employed TRBV1-TRBV30 forward primers alongside a C-beta reverse primer. TCRdb recomputed calls from the multiplex PCR reads with MiXCR, one row per CDR3 protein. The data hold over 100,000 distinct CDR3 sequences, with about two thirds observed a single time. There are 15 residues in the CDR3. Germline values: CDR1 KGHDR, CDR2 SFDVKD. Trimming took off 5 bases at V and 6 bases at J, with 16 bases between the two ends.

The material sequenced was tumor-adjacent normal liver tissue. The clonotype was recovered from a woman aged 60 to 75 with primary liver carcinoma and hepatitis B virus infection. The chain is built from TRBV24-1 and TRBJ2-1; the D is unclear. The DNA for the CDR3 is TGTGCCACCAGTGGTGCGGAAGGGATAAGCAATGAGCAGTTCTTC. Amino acids: CATSGAEGISNEQFF.